This entry concerns a single TCR beta chain. Donors consisted of healthy bone marrow donors. There were likely unrecorded immune exposures, though donors were nominally healthy when sampled. With 60 Vbeta and 13 Jbeta primers, the PCR was carried out. Repertoires were generated with immunoSEQ multiplex PCR, while TCRdb's copy carries only in-frame clones and drops some. The top ten clones hold roughly 5% of a sample with about 130,000 clones, about 80% of them seen once. The ends lost 3 bases at V and 4 bases at J; junction bases unmatched: 7. The CDR3 has 17 residues. The germline V gene encodes CDR1 MGHRA and CDR2 YSYEKL. The data belong to a study of cytomegalovirus exposure and HLA in healthy donors.

The chain couples TRBV4-1 to TRBJ2-2; 11 positions match TRBD2. Sequenced: PBMCs. This receptor was taken from a man aged 30-40 years in good health and CMV-seronegative. The CDR3 bases are TGCGCCAGCAGCCACCATTTAGCGGGAGGGCCCACCGGGGAGCTGTTTTTT. This encodes CASSHHLAGGPTGELFF.